The 32 T cell receptor beta chains below all came from one sample that was sequenced in a study of T-cell reconstitution after alpha-beta-depleted transplantation in children. Researchers prepared the TCRbeta library using unique molecular identifiers, the study reports. TCRdb redid the calling of the PCR reads with MiXCR, one entry per CDR3 protein. The sample carries 300,000 or so distinct CDR3 sequences, 9.5% to 10% recorded once. The material sequenced was PBMCs from the stem cell graft donor, taken from the stem cell graft. The receptor set was obtained from a human donor who donated a stem cell graft to a child with SCID.

This rearrangement joins TRBV5-1 to TRBJ1-1, with 8 bases lining up with TRBD1. V was clipped by 8 bases and J by 1 base; unmatched bases: 4. Germline V gene lookup returns CDR1 SGHRS and CDR2 YFSETQ. The CDR3 has 13 residues. CDR3 coding DNA: TGCGCCAGTGCGGACAGGGCGAACACTGAAGCTTTCTTT. Translating it yields CASADRANTEAFF. Complete variable domain (other parts from reference TRBV5-1 and TRBJ1-1): KAGVTQTPRYLIKTRGQQVTLSCSPISGHRSVSWYQQTPGQGLQFLFEYFSETQRNKGNFPGRFSGRQFSNSRSEMNVSTLELGDSALYLCASADRANTEAFFGQGTRLTVV.

The chain employs TRBV7-8 and TRBJ2-7; D possibly matches TRBD1 or TRBD2 (5 bases each). CDR3 length: 14 amino acids. CDR1 and CDR2 (germline): SGHVS, FQNEAQ. V lost 3 bases and J 2 bases, leaving 11 bases between the germline ends. The CDR3 nucleotides read TGTGCCAGCAGCTTCGGGGCAGCAACCTACGAGCAGTACTTC. Translation gives CASSFGAATYEQYF. Drawing the rest from reference TRBV7-8 and TRBJ2-7, the complete variable domain is GAGVSQSPRYKVAKRGQDVALRCDPISGHVSLFWYQQALGQGPEFLTYFQNEAQLDKSGLPSDRFFAERPEGSVSTLKIQRTQQEDSAVYLCASSFGAATYEQYFGPGTRLTVT.

The CDR3 loop is CASSIRTDDYGYTF. Written as DNA, the CDR3 is TGCGCCAGCAGCATTAGGACGGATGACTATGGCTACACCTTC. The chain uses TRBV5-1 and TRBJ1-2; D remains ambiguous. The CDR3 spans 14 residues. Looked up from germline, CDR1 is SGHRS and CDR2 is YFSETQ. V was trimmed by 4 bases and J by 3 bases, leaving 13 bases between them.

There are many counts of this clonotype. V usage is TRBV7-3 and J usage is TRBJ2-3; 10 nucleotides match TRBD2. Per the germline V gene, CDR1 is SGHTA and CDR2 is FQGTGA. The CDR3 runs 15 residues. The V gene end was trimmed by 5 bases and the J gene end by 1 base; junction bases not matched to a gene: 3. The CDR3 coding sequence is TGTGCCAGCAGCCCTACTAGCGGGGGCACAGATACGCAGTATTTT. This translates into CASSPTSGGTDTQYF. Full variable domain (missing parts from reference TRBV7-3 and TRBJ2-3): GAGVSQTPSNKVTEKGKYVELRCDPISGHTALYWYRQSLGQGPEFLIYFQGTGAADDSGLPNDRFFAVRPEGSVSTLKIQRTERGDSAVYLCASSPTSGGTDTQYFGPGTRLTVL.

There are many counts of this clonotype. The chain uses TRBV5-6 and TRBJ2-1, with unresolved D. The V gene's germline CDR1 is SGHDT and CDR2 YYEEEE. Trimming shortened V by 1 base and J by 10 bases, and 6 bases separated the two germline ends. CDR3 length: 11 amino acids. CDR3 in DNA: TGTGCCAGCAGCTTGCTGAAGGAGCAGTTCTTC. This translates into CASSLLKEQFF. The variable domain in full, completed from reference TRBV5-6 and TRBJ2-1, reads DAGVTQSPTHLIKTRGQQVTLRCSPKSGHDTVSWYQQALGQGPQFIFQYYEEEERQRGNFPDRFSGHQFPNYSSELNVNALLLGDSALYLCASSLLKEQFFGPGTRLTVL.

This rearrangement joins TRBV7-6 to TRBJ1-3; D may be TRBD1 (5 bases). V lost 5 bases and J lost 0, with 11 bases in between. The length of the CDR3 is 15 residues. In germline, CDR1 is SGHVS, CDR2 FNYEAQ. The CDR3 sequence: CASSPPGYSGNTIYF. CDR3 sequence (DNA): TGTGCCAGCAGCCCACCAGGGTACTCTGGAAACACCATATATTTT. The whole variable domain, filled in from reference TRBV7-6 and TRBJ1-3, reads GAGVSQSPRYKVTKRGQDVALRCDPISGHVSLYWYRQALGQGPEFLTYFNYEAQQDKSGLPNDRFSAERPEGSISTLTIQRTEQRDSAMYRCASSPPGYSGNTIYFGEGSWLTVV.

This clonotype has at least ten counts. V is TRBV5-1 and J is TRBJ1-1; 12 positions match TRBD1. V was pared by 4 bases and J by 2 bases, with 6 bases of the junction left unmatched. Per germline, CDR1 SGHRS and CDR2 YFSETQ. The length of the CDR3 is 16 residues. CDR3 sequence (DNA): TGCGCCAGCAGCCCGGGACAGGGGGCTGGCAACACTGAAGCTTTCTTT. It encodes CASSPGQGAGNTEAFF.

This clonotype was detected a few times. The genes are TRBV5-1 and TRBJ1-1, with a tentative D call TRBD1 (6 bases). Per germline, CDR1 SGHRS and CDR2 YFSETQ. V was trimmed by 4 bases and J by 3 bases, leaving 13 bases between them. The CDR3 consists of 14 residues. The CDR3 is CASSGPQGHTEAFF. DNA of the CDR3: TGCGCCAGCAGCGGACCCCAGGGGCACACTGAAGCTTTCTTT.

The genes are TRBV14 and TRBJ2-7; D may correspond to TRBD1 or TRBD2 (5 bases each). V dropped 2 bases and J dropped 4 bases, with 15 bases sitting between them. Germline V gene sequence: CDR1 SGHDN, CDR2 FVKESK. The CDR3 covers 15 residues. CDR3 coding DNA: TGTGCCAGCAGCCAAAGGGTGTGGGGGTTTTACGAGCAGTACTTC. Its protein is CASSQRVWGFYEQYF.

This clonotype was recorded many times. The chain employs TRBV20-1 and TRBJ1-6, with D unresolved. The CDR3 extends over 14 amino acids. CDR1 is DFQATT and CDR2 is SNEGSKA in the germline V gene (reference sequence). V was cut by 3 bases and J by 6 bases, with 12 bases left in between. CDR3: CSARKAGGNSPLHF. CDR3 DNA: TGCAGTGCTAGGAAGGCGGGAGGTAATTCACCCCTCCACTTT.

This clonotype was observed a few times. V usage is TRBV7-3 and J usage is TRBJ2-1; D may correspond to TRBD1 or TRBD2 (5 bases each). Looked up from germline, CDR1 is SGHTA and CDR2 is FQGTGA. The CDR3 is 16 amino acids. Trimming took 4 bases from V and 4 from J, leaving 17 bases between them. This CDR3 reads CASSSDGTASYNEQFF. The CDR3 DNA is TGTGCCAGCAGCTCAGACGGGACGGCGTCATACAATGAGCAGTTCTTC.

This clonotype was seen more than once but under ten times. The rearrangement links TRBV5-1 to TRBJ1-4; no definite D call. The CDR3 runs to 13 residues. The germline V gene has CDR1 SGHRS and CDR2 YFSETQ. The V end lost 4 bases, the J end lost 12 bases, and 16 bases lay between the germline ends. The CDR3 sequence is CASSPREGGELFF. In nucleotides, the CDR3 is TGCGCCAGCAGCCCACGTGAGGGTGGGGAACTGTTTTTT.

V gene TRBV19 combines with J gene TRBJ2-2, with unresolved D. This CDR3 has 13 amino acids. V was pared by 3 bases and J by 6 bases, with 8 bases between. Germline V gene sequence: CDR1 LNHDA, CDR2 SQIVND (reference sequence). CDR3 sequence: CASSIAVPGELFF. The CDR3 DNA sequence: TGTGCCAGTAGTATTGCGGTACCCGGGGAGCTGTTTTTT.

The chain's CDR3 is CASSFGQGRTLAFF. The CDR3 DNA is TGTGCCAGCAGCTTCGGACAGGGGAGGACGTTGGCTTTCTTT. The chain combines TRBV6-1 with TRBJ1-1, with 9 nucleotides matching TRBD1. V lost 6 bases and J lost 11; bases outside the gene matches: 13. Looked up from germline, CDR1 is MNHNS and CDR2 is SASEGT. This CDR3 is 14 amino acids long.

The table lists this clonotype with a few counts. The J gene is TRBJ1-2, the V gene TRBV27; a possible D gene is TRBD1 (6 bases). CDR3 length: 14 residues. The germline gives CDR1 MNHEY, CDR2 SMNVEV (reference sequence). The V end lost 6 bases, the J end lost 5 bases, and 16 bases lay between the germline ends. The CDR3: CASRVNGGVYGYTF. The DNA for the CDR3 is TGTGCCAGCAGGGTAAACGGGGGCGTTTATGGCTACACCTTC.

This chain links TRBV5-1 with TRBJ2-1, with TRBD2 matching 12 bases. V lost 3 bases and J lost 5; bases outside the gene matches: 3. The germline V gene encodes CDR1 SGHRS and CDR2 YFSETQ. This CDR3 is 15 amino acids long. CDR3 DNA sequence: TGCGCCAGCAGCTACCGGACTAGCGGGGACAATGAGCAGTTCTTC. This gives the protein CASSYRTSGDNEQFF.

This clonotype has a count of ten or more. The rearrangement uses TRBV10-3 and TRBJ2-3; TRBD1 matches 7 bases. Germline assignment: CDR1 ENHRY and CDR2 SYGVKD. The CDR3 has 13 residues. Losses at the gene ends were 7 bases for V and 4 bases for J; bases not matched to a gene: 5. The CDR3 DNA reads TGTGCCATCACTAACACAGGGGCAGATACGCAGTATTTT. Translating gives CAITNTGADTQYF.

The chain uses TRBV12-3 or TRBV12-4 and TRBJ2-4; D not resolved. This CDR3 is 13 amino acids long. Deletions cut 4 bases from V and 1 base from J, with 5 bases between. The CDR3 reads CASSSSAKNIQYF. The CDR3 DNA is TGTGCCAGCAGTTCCTCGGCCAAAAACATTCAGTACTTC.

This clonotype was counted only a few times. The V gene is TRBV5-1, the J gene TRBJ2-7; 8 nucleotides agree with TRBD2. The germline gives CDR1 SGHRS, CDR2 YFSETQ. The CDR3 is 16 residues long. V was pared by 4 bases and J by 3 bases, with 12 bases of the junction left unmatched. The CDR3 loop reads CASSLGGGGSDYEQYF. CDR3 sequence (DNA): TGCGCCAGCAGCCTGGGCGGCGGGGGGAGTGACTACGAGCAGTACTTC.

In this sample, this clonotype turned up a few times. The chain combines TRBV2 with TRBJ2-1; weak D call: TRBD2 (6 bases). Germline V gene lookup returns CDR1 SNHLY and CDR2 FYNNEI. V lost 8 bases to trimming and J lost 10 bases, with 12 bases between them. CDR3 size: 11 residues. The CDR3 reads CASPSGGEQFF. For the CDR3, the DNA is TGTGCCAGCCCGAGTGGGGGGGAGCAGTTCTTC.

This clonotype was observed a few times. V is TRBV19 and J is TRBJ1-1, with D uncertain. Trimming pared 3 bases from V and 3 bases from J, leaving 8 bases between. The germline V gene encodes CDR1 LNHDA and CDR2 SQIVND (reference sequence). There are 13 residues in the CDR3. CDR3 sequence: CASSIAGYTEAFF. CDR3 in DNA: TGTGCCAGTAGTATCGCGGGTTACACTGAAGCTTTCTTT.

This clonotype has at least ten counts. The chain uses TRBV12-3 or TRBV12-4 and TRBJ2-7; TRBD1 matches 9 bases. The J segment lost 3 bases and the V segment lost 5 bases, leaving 5 bases of the junction unmatched. The CDR3 extends over 14 amino acids. The CDR3 loop is CASSRDRGNYEQYF. The CDR3 DNA is TGTGCCAGCAGTCGAGACAGGGGGAACTACGAGCAGTACTTC.

Only a few counts were recorded for this clonotype. The rearrangement uses TRBV3-1 and TRBJ2-3, with TRBD1 as a possible D gene (5 bases). Trimming removed 8 bases from V and 7 bases from J, with 22 bases in between. This CDR3 has 15 amino acids. The germline gives CDR1 LGHDT, CDR2 YNNKEL (reference sequence). The CDR3 DNA reads as TGTGCCAGCTCCAAAGAGGTGACATGGACACATACGCAGTATTTT. Its protein is CASSKEVTWTHTQYF.

This clonotype has more than one count but fewer than ten. The J gene is TRBJ2-4, the V gene TRBV6-5, with D perhaps assigned TRBD1 or TRBD2 (6 bases each). The CDR3 covers 16 residues. Between the trimmed V and J ends, which lost 0 bases and 8 bases, there was a span of 17 bases. Germline CDR1 MNHEY, CDR2 SVGAGI. CDR3 sequence: CASSYSTGGPLDIQYF. Written as DNA, the CDR3 is TGTGCCAGCAGTTACTCCACCGGGGGCCCCCTAGACATTCAGTACTTC.

The table lists this clonotype with many counts. The chain combines TRBV12-3 or TRBV12-4 with TRBJ2-7; D remains ambiguous. The V end lost 5 bases, the J end lost 5 bases, and 13 bases lay between the germline ends. The CDR3 runs to 13 residues. The CDR3 DNA sequence: TGTGCCAGCAGTCCCCGAAATGCCCACGAGCAGTACTTC. Translated: CASSPRNAHEQYF.

This clonotype was found many times. The chain is built from TRBV29-1 and TRBJ2-7; a possible D gene is TRBD1 (6 bases). The CDR3 runs 11 residues. V was shortened by 8 bases and J by 2 bases, with 10 bases between the two germline ends. Germline V gives CDR1 SQVTM, CDR2 ANQGSEA. The CDR3 DNA is TGCAGCTCTCGGGACACCTACGAGCAGTACTTC. This translates into CSSRDTYEQYF.

With respect to this clonotype: At one of its ends the junction is not consistent with the germline gene, which may arise from a read error. The chain is built from TRBV7-9 and TRBJ2-5; D is undetermined. Germline CDR1 reads SEHNR; CDR2 reads FQNEAQ (reference sequence). The CDR3 is made up of 11 amino acids. As DNA, the CDR3 is TGTGCCAGGAGCTTAGACGAGACCCAGTACTTC. This translates into CARSLDETQYF.

This clonotype has a count of ten or more. This chain connects TRBV10-3 to TRBJ2-7, with a weak D call TRBD2 (6 bases). With 6 bases removed from V and 1 base from J, the gap between germline ends came to 13 bases. CDR1 is ENHRY and CDR2 is SYGVKD in the germline V gene. This CDR3 comprises 14 residues. CDR3 sequence reads: CAIRSGHTSYEQYF. The CDR3 nucleotides read TGTGCCATCAGAAGCGGGCACACATCCTACGAGCAGTACTTC.

This clonotype has more than one count but fewer than ten. V is TRBV6-2 or TRBV6-3 and J is TRBJ2-1, with TRBD1 matching 8 bases. This CDR3 comprises 15 residues. V lost 5 bases to trimming and J lost 4 bases; unmatched junction nucleotides: 7. The germline V gene has CDR1 MNHEY and CDR2 SVGEGT. CDR3 coding DNA: TGTGCCAGCAGTGAATACGGGACAGGTTACAATGAGCAGTTCTTC. Its protein product is CASSEYGTGYNEQFF.

This clonotype was found a few times. The CDR3 loop reads CSVEETGYEQYF. In DNA form, the CDR3 reads TGCAGCGTTGAAGAAACGGGGTACGAGCAGTACTTC. The chain joins TRBV29-1 to TRBJ2-7; weak D call: TRBD2 (5 bases). This CDR3 is built from 12 residues. Per the germline V gene, CDR1 is SQVTM and CDR2 is ANQGSEA. With 0 bases removed from V and 4 bases from J, the gap between germline ends came to 7 bases.

This clonotype has only a few counts. The chain carries TRBV15 and TRBJ2-5, with 7 bases that match TRBD2. This CDR3 comprises 15 residues. V lost 1 base, J lost 4 bases, and 6 bases stayed unmatched. CDR1 is LNHNV and CDR2 is YYDKDF in the germline V gene (reference sequence). The CDR3: CATSRGEGLPETQYF. CDR3 DNA sequence: TGTGCCACCAGCAGAGGGGAGGGGCTGCCAGAGACCCAGTACTTC.

This clonotype has only a few counts. Here the CDR3 reads CSARDRRVSSGNTIYF. CDR3 nucleotides: TGCAGTGCTAGAGATAGAAGGGTCTCGAGCGGAAACACCATATATTTT. V and J are TRBV20-1 and TRBJ1-3; D uncertain. Germline values: CDR1 DFQATT, CDR2 SNEGSKA (reference sequence). V shed 0 bases and J shed 4 bases, with 16 bases lying between them. This CDR3 is 16 amino acids long.